The text below deals with one T cell receptor (beta chain). Only in-frame clones appear in the TCRdb table, and some are missing; sequencing was by immunoSEQ multiplex PCR. The repertoire includes around 130,000 clones, about 96% of them detected once, and roughly 0.45% sits in the top ten. This sample was included in a study of T cell changes during pregnancy in multiple sclerosis. Trimming shortened V by 4 bases and J by 5 bases, and 14 bases separated the two germline ends. Germline CDR1 SGHNT, CDR2 YYREEE (reference sequence). The CDR3 is 14 amino acids. The chain employs TRBV5-4 and TRBJ2-3; tentatively, D is TRBD1 (6 bases). Sequenced here: peripheral blood, sampled after pregnancy. This clonotype originated in a female donor with multiple sclerosis, enrolled in a pregnancy study. This CDR3 is CASSPGQGRDTQYF. Written as DNA, the CDR3 is TGTGCCAGCAGCCCGGGACAAGGTAGAGATACGCAGTATTTT.